The 9 T cell receptor beta chains reported below all come from one sample, sequenced in a study of TIL therapy for anti-PD-1-resistant metastatic lung cancer. Time point meaning: pre-treatment sample, taken before nivolumab and TIL therapy. Sequencing used immunoSEQ v3. Generated by immunoSEQ multiplex PCR, the TCRdb table keeps only in-frame clones and is missing some. This table holds 20,000 to 25,000 clones, around three quarters found once. The sample here was blood, taken at baseline. These TCRs come from a person aged 25-85 years with non-small cell lung cancer.

The J gene is TRBJ1-2, the V gene TRBV7-9; D call uncertain. V lost 5 bases and J lost 2, with 9 bases in between. In germline, CDR1 is SEHNR, CDR2 FQNEAQ (reference sequence). The length of the CDR3 is 13 residues. For the CDR3, the DNA is TGTGCCAGCAGCCCCGACGCCAACTATGGCTACACCTTC. This encodes CASSPDANYGYTF.

V and J are TRBV30 and TRBJ1-2; D not certain. The CDR3 length is 13 residues. The V and J ends lost 3 bases and 4 bases respectively, with 12 bases between them. Germline V gene data show CDR1 as GTSNPN and CDR2 as SVGIG (reference sequence). CDR3 sequence (DNA): TGTGCCTGGAGCGACCGACACAGCTATGGCTACACCTTC. As protein: CAWSDRHSYGYTF.

Turning to this clone: The sample carries other DNA sequences with the same CDR3. V gene TRBV10-2 combines with J gene TRBJ2-6; D is perhaps TRBD1 (5 bases). V shed 3 bases and J shed 4 bases, with 10 bases lying between them. There are 15 residues in the CDR3. Germline V gives CDR1 WSHSY, CDR2 SAAADI. The CDR3 protein is CASSDPGSGANVLTF. Here the CDR3 DNA reads TGCGCCAGCAGTGATCCAGGGTCCGGGGCCAACGTCCTGACTTTC.

The chain links TRBV7-8 to TRBJ2-2; D possibly corresponds to TRBD2 (6 bases). The germline V gene encodes CDR1 SGHVS and CDR2 FQNEAQ. CDR3 length: 17 amino acids. V was trimmed by 8 bases and J by 4 bases, leaving 23 bases between them. This CDR3 is CASSPDERDLATGELFF. CDR3 sequence (DNA): TGTGCCAGCTCCCCTGATGAAAGGGACTTAGCCACCGGGGAGCTGTTTTTT.

This rearrangement joins TRBV20-1 to TRBJ2-5; TRBD1 might be the D (6 bases). This CDR3 region has 13 residues. CDR1 and CDR2 from the germline V gene are DFQATT and SNEGSKA (reference sequence). The V end was cut by 3 bases, the J end by 6 bases, with 14 bases between. The CDR3 sequence: CSASKGEKKTQYF. The CDR3 DNA reads TGCAGTGCTAGTAAGGGGGAAAAGAAGACCCAGTACTTC.

The rearrangement joins TRBV29-1 to TRBJ2-1, with unresolved D. V was pared by 0 bases and J by 0 bases, with 6 bases between. Germline CDR1 reads SQVTM; CDR2 reads ANQGSEA. CDR3 size: 14 residues. The CDR3 sequence is CSVEESSSYNEQFF. The CDR3, as DNA: TGCAGCGTTGAAGAATCCAGCTCCTACAATGAGCAGTTCTTC.

This clone turned up a few times. This chain links TRBV7-3 with TRBJ1-2; no reliable D call. Deletions cut 5 bases from V and 8 bases from J, with 15 bases between. This CDR3 is built from 13 residues. Looked up from germline, CDR1 is SGHTA and CDR2 is FQGTGA. The CDR3 here is CASSPGLEGGYTF. Here the CDR3 DNA reads TGTGCCAGCAGCCCGGGCCTTGAAGGGGGCTACACCTTC.

The chain has TRBV5-1 and TRBJ2-5; 12 bases match TRBD2. Germline trimming cut 1 base from V and 1 base from J; bases unmatched to any gene: 5. Germline CDR1 is SGHRS and CDR2 is YFSETQ. The length of the CDR3 is 17 residues. CDR3 protein: CASSLRGLAGLQETQYF. CDR3 sequence (DNA): TGCGCCAGCAGCTTGAGGGGACTAGCGGGTCTCCAAGAGACCCAGTACTTC.

V is TRBV7-2 and J is TRBJ2-7; 8 nucleotides align to TRBD1. Germline V gene lookup returns CDR1 SGHTA and CDR2 FQGNSA. Germline trimming cut 5 bases from V and 2 bases from J; bases unmatched to any gene: 5. The length of the CDR3 is 14 residues. DNA for the CDR3: TGTGCCAGCAGCATCAGGGGGCAAGCCTACGAGCAGTACTTC. Translating it yields CASSIRGQAYEQYF.